This T cell receptor beta chain was profiled in a study of identical twins. The CDR3 runs to 17 residues. Germline CDR1 is LNHNV and CDR2 is YYDKDF (reference sequence). J lost 1 base, V lost 4 bases, and 4 bases had no gene match. TCRdb re-derived calls from the 5' RACE reads in MiXCR, one entry per CDR3 protein. The data show 460,000 or so distinct CDR3 sequences, 14% seen once. The sample also formed part of further work on yellow fever vaccine responses in identical twins.

The J gene is TRBJ2-3, the V gene TRBV15; 14 bases agree with TRBD2. The receptor was isolated from a woman under 30 in good health. Input material: CD4+ T cells sorted from blood. The CDR3 DNA follows: TGTGCCACCAGCATTGGGACTAGCGGGAGCGGCACAGATACGCAGTATTTT. It encodes CATSIGTSGSGTDTQYF. Full variable domain (remainder filled in from reference TRBV15 and TRBJ2-3): DAMVIQNPRYQVTQFGKPVTLSCSQTLNHNVMYWYQQKSSQAPKLLFHYYDKDFNNEADTPDNFQSRRPNTSFCFLDIRSPGLGDTAMYLCATSIGTSGSGTDTQYFGPGTRLTVL.